What follows are 14 T cell receptor beta chains derived from one specimen sequenced in a study of T-cell reconstitution after alpha-beta-depleted transplantation in children (dated by TCRdb to 2016 to 2017). The protocol used for the library was PCR. The sequencer listed for this sample is Illumina HiSeq 2500. TCR libraries were prepared with molecular barcoding, using unique molecular identifiers to normalize TCRbeta repertoire quantification. TCRdb cleaned the public reads at Q25 with fastp, built clones with MiXCR and kept in-frame beta chains. One record per CDR3 amino acid sequence lists the most common genes and DNA. In all, the sample holds some 250,000 distinct CDR3 sequences, and around 12% of those were seen once. The leading ten clones occupy 2% to 3% of the sample. The material sequenced was PBMCs from the stem cell graft donor, taken from the stem cell graft. Receptors were obtained from a human donor who donated a stem cell graft to a child with acute lymphoblastic leukemia.

This clonotype has more than one count but fewer than ten. This chain's CDR3 is CASSIISSGRNEQYF. In DNA form, the CDR3 reads TGTGCCAGTAGTATAATATCTAGCGGGAGGAACGAGCAGTACTTC. This rearrangement joins TRBV19 to TRBJ2-7; 11 bases align to TRBD2. The germline CDR1 and CDR2 sequences are LNHDA and SQIVND (reference sequence). V shed 2 bases, J shed 5 bases, and the junction held 5 bases outside the gene matches. The CDR3 loop spans 15 amino acids.

Details on this clonotype: Since a much larger clone is just one base distant, this may be a read error. This sequence joins TRBV9 and TRBJ2-7, with TRBD2 matching over 9 bases. Per the germline V gene, CDR1 is SGDLS and CDR2 is YYNGEE. The CDR3 covers 15 residues. Here the CDR3 DNA reads TGTGGCAGCAGCGTCGCGGGGGGGAGTGGGGACGAGCAGTACTTC. Encoded protein: CGSSVAGGSGDEQYF.

This clonotype was recorded many times. This chain connects TRBV5-6 to TRBJ1-1; 7 bases are a match to TRBD1. After removal of 2 bases from V and 1 base from J, the junction contained 17 bases not matched to a gene. The germline V gene has CDR1 SGHDT and CDR2 YYEEEE. The CDR3 has 19 residues. The CDR3 region is CASSFWVYRQGGRNTEAFF. The DNA for the CDR3 is TGTGCCAGCAGCTTCTGGGTCTATCGACAGGGTGGGAGGAACACTGAAGCTTTCTTT.

The table lists this clonotype with a few counts. The chain carries TRBV12-3 or TRBV12-4 and TRBJ2-5; D remains unclear. V was clipped by 5 bases and J by 5 bases, with 9 bases between them. The CDR3 has 12 amino acids. In DNA form, the CDR3 reads TGTGCCAGCAGTCTCACCCTGGAGACCCAGTACTTC. It specifies CASSLTLETQYF.

The V gene is TRBV12-3 or TRBV12-4, the J gene TRBJ1-6, with TRBD1 as a possible D gene (5 bases). V was clipped by 5 bases and J by 5 bases, with 13 bases between them. This CDR3 has 15 residues. This chain's CDR3 is CASSPFGGDNSPLHF. The CDR3 DNA reads TGTGCCAGCAGTCCTTTCGGGGGGGATAATTCACCCCTCCACTTT.

This clonotype has a count of ten or more. This rearrangement joins TRBV5-1 to TRBJ1-2, with no clear D. V lost 1 base and J lost 4, with 11 bases in between. CDR1 is SGHRS, CDR2 YFSETQ, per germline. This CDR3 has 14 amino acids. CDR3 sequence reads: CASSLTGVSYGYTF. As DNA, the CDR3 is TGCGCCAGCAGCTTGACCGGGGTCAGCTATGGCTACACCTTC.

This clonotype was detected many times. J is TRBJ2-1 and V is TRBV20-1, with D perhaps TRBD1 or TRBD2 (6 bases each). The CDR3 consists of 17 residues. CDR1 is DFQATT and CDR2 is SNEGSKA in the germline V gene (reference sequence). V was cut by 0 bases and J by 6 bases, with 21 bases left in between. The CDR3 reads CSARDQKRVVGGNEQFF. Here the CDR3 DNA reads TGCAGTGCTAGAGATCAAAAGCGGGTGGTAGGGGGCAATGAGCAGTTCTTC.

This clonotype has a count of ten or more. V gene TRBV12-3 or TRBV12-4 combines with J gene TRBJ2-3; TRBD2 matches 7 bases. The J segment lost 1 base and the V segment lost 6 bases, leaving 7 bases of the junction unmatched. CDR3 length: 15 residues. CDR3 coding DNA: TGTGCCAGCAGCATGGGGGGGACTCGCACAGATACGCAGTATTTT. Translating gives CASSMGGTRTDTQYF.

This clonotype was detected many times. The chain recombines TRBV20-1 with TRBJ2-5, with a weak D call TRBD2 (5 bases). The CDR3 sequence is 14 residues long. Per the germline V gene, CDR1 is DFQATT and CDR2 is SNEGSKA (reference sequence). The ends were cut back, 2 bases at V and 5 bases at J, with 15 bases in the middle. CDR3 loop: CSARFVANTETQYF. In DNA, the CDR3 is TGCAGTGCTAGATTCGTAGCGAATACCGAGACCCAGTACTTC.

The table lists this clonotype with many counts. The J gene is TRBJ1-1, the V gene TRBV4-1; D gene uncertain. The CDR3 is 15 residues long. CDR1 MGHRA and CDR2 YSYEKL come from the germline V gene. V lost 1 base, J lost 1 base, and 10 bases lay in between. The CDR3 DNA follows: TGCGCCAGCAGCCAAGTGATGCTGAGGAACACTGAAGCTTTCTTT. Its translation: CASSQVMLRNTEAFF.

This clonotype has a count of ten or more. V and J are TRBV29-1 and TRBJ2-1; 8 bases agree with TRBD1. Germline-derived CDR1 and CDR2 are SQVTM and ANQGSEA. This CDR3 has 15 amino acids. Trimming at V came to 2 bases and at J to 5 bases, leaving 8 bases not matched to a gene. CDR3 nucleotides: TGCAGCGTTGAACCCGGCCCCAGGGGGCACAATGAGCAGTTCTTC. Translating it yields CSVEPGPRGHNEQFF.

As for this clonotype: With a much larger clone just one base away, this may be a read error. The rearrangement uses TRBV3-1 and TRBJ1-2; D is undetermined. The V gene's germline CDR1 is LGHDT and CDR2 YNNKEL (reference sequence). Trimming took off 5 bases at V and 8 bases at J, with 9 bases between the two ends. There are 11 residues in the CDR3. The CDR3 DNA reads TGTGCCAGCAGCAGGCTGGGAGGCTACACCTTC. Translating gives CASSRLGGYTF.

This clonotype was counted only a few times. One junction end disagrees with the germline gene, perhaps due to a read error. V is TRBV14 and J is TRBJ2-6; perhaps D is TRBD1 or TRBD2 (6 bases each). Germline loops: CDR1 SGHDN, CDR2 FVKESK. This CDR3 comprises 14 residues. The CDR3 region has the DNA TGTGCCAGCAGCCCACAGAGGGGGGCCAACGGCCTGACTTTC. This encodes CASSPQRGANGLTF.

This clonotype was found a few times. The chain joins TRBV4-2 to TRBJ2-2; weak D call: TRBD1 (5 bases). With 1 base removed from V and 2 bases from J, the gap between germline ends came to 11 bases. This CDR3 region has 16 residues. Germline V CDR1 and CDR2: LGHNA, YNFKEQ. The CDR3: CASSQGRGANTGELFF. The CDR3 nucleotides read TGTGCCAGCAGCCAAGGACGTGGGGCTAACACCGGGGAGCTGTTTTTT.